Shown below are 14 T cell receptor beta chains from a single sample sequenced in a study of beta chain features in type 1 diabetes. Study results and caveats: Type 1 diabetes patients had TCRB CDR3s that were shorter (moderately but significantly so) in all four CD4+ subsets.

The whole isolated RNA underwent reverse transcription, so sequencing captured expressed TCRB transcripts. Assay: immunoSEQ multiplex PCR; the TCRdb copy retains only in-frame clones and omits some. The sample has 640,000 or so clones; about an eighth are singletons. These receptors have no known antigen. Sequencing was performed on naive CD4+ T cells from blood. These receptors were taken from a man between 18 and 35 years old with type 1 diabetes.

This clone was observed a few times. The chain combines TRBV10-3 with TRBJ2-3; unclear D gene. The V gene's germline CDR1 is ENHRY and CDR2 SYGVKD. With 8 bases removed from V and 0 bases from J, the gap between germline ends came to 9 bases. This CDR3 is 13 amino acids long. DNA for the CDR3: TGTGCCATCCATGCGTCTAGCACAGATACGCAGTATTTT. Translating it yields CAIHASSTDTQYF.

This rearrangement joins TRBV6-5 to TRBJ1-5; 7 bases align to TRBD1. Germline V CDR1 and CDR2: MNHEY, SVGAGI. V dropped 6 bases and J dropped 6; count of bases not matched to a gene: 11. The CDR3 covers 15 residues. In DNA form, the CDR3 reads TGTGCCAGCAGACTAACAGGGGATCAGGGTCAGCCCCAGCATTTT. It is translated as CASRLTGDQGQPQHF.

This clone was recorded a few times. The chain combines TRBV11-3 with TRBJ2-5, with D possibly called TRBD1 or TRBD2 (5 bases each). Germline V gene data show CDR1 as SGHNT and CDR2 as YENEEA. Trimming removed 4 bases from V and 1 base from J, with 13 bases in between. The CDR3 loop spans 15 amino acids. CDR3 loop: CASSSQRGTQETQYF. The CDR3 DNA reads TGTGCCAGCAGCTCACAAAGAGGGACCCAAGAGACCCAGTACTTC.

The CDR3 nucleotides read TGTGCCAGCAGTCCTAACAGGGACAGGCATCCCTATGGCTACACCTTC. This sequence encodes CASSPNRDRHPYGYTF. V is TRBV27 and J is TRBJ1-2; 8 nucleotides agree with TRBD1. The CDR3 has 16 amino acids. V dropped 5 bases and J dropped 4; count of bases not matched to a gene: 12. From germline, CDR1 is MNHEY and CDR2 SMNVEV (reference sequence).

Points on this clone: The identical CDR3 is also encoded by other nucleotide sequences in the sample. The chain carries TRBV20-1 and TRBJ2-3; a weak D match, TRBD1 (5 bases). V was trimmed by 6 bases and J by 2 bases, leaving 6 bases between them. The CDR3 is 11 amino acids. The germline V gene has CDR1 DFQATT and CDR2 SNEGSKA (reference sequence). The CDR3 DNA sequence: TGCAGTGCGGGGCTCACAGATACGCAGTATTTT. This translates into CSAGLTDTQYF.

This sequence joins TRBV10-3 and TRBJ1-4; TRBD1 matches 7 bases. The CDR3 has 16 residues. With 3 bases clipped from V and 8 bases from J, the junction kept 12 bases outside the gene matches. Germline V gene sequence: CDR1 ENHRY, CDR2 SYGVKD. The CDR3 nucleotides read TGTGCCATCAGTGATCGGTACTCCAGGGGGGACGAAAAACTGTTTTTT. Its translation: CAISDRYSRGDEKLFF.

The chain combines TRBV18 with TRBJ2-6; TRBD1 matches at 7 bases. The V gene end was trimmed by 2 bases and the J gene end by 0 bases; junction bases not matched to a gene: 7. The CDR3 sequence is 18 residues long. The germline V gene has CDR1 KGHSH and CDR2 LQKENI. The chain's CDR3 is CASSPFVQGSSGANVLTF. DNA for the CDR3: TGTGCCAGCTCACCATTCGTACAGGGGAGCTCTGGGGCCAACGTCCTGACTTTC.

The rearrangement uses TRBV7-9 and TRBJ2-2; 7 bases are shared with TRBD1. The CDR3 loop spans 16 amino acids. Trimming at V came to 2 bases and at J to 1 base, leaving 4 bases not matched to a gene. The germline gives CDR1 SEHNR, CDR2 FQNEAQ (reference sequence). The CDR3 reads CASSLSTGLNTGELFF. The CDR3 DNA is TGTGCCAGCAGCTTATCGACAGGGTTGAACACCGGGGAGCTGTTTTTT.

The chain couples TRBV2 to TRBJ1-2; D not resolved. The CDR3 contains 13 residues. Germline V gene sequence: CDR1 SNHLY, CDR2 FYNNEI. V lost 2 bases, J lost 5 bases, and 9 bases lay in between. CDR3 bases: TGTGCCAGCAGTGAATGGATGGGATATGGCTACACCTTC. Its translation: CASSEWMGYGYTF.

This rearrangement joins TRBV9 to TRBJ2-5; D not resolved. CDR1 and CDR2 from the germline V gene are SGDLS and YYNGEE. CDR3 length equals 16 residues. V dropped 0 bases and J dropped 5 bases, with 17 bases sitting between them. CDR3 coding DNA: TGTGCCAGCAGCGTAGCCCCAATTGGGGTACGGGAGACCCAGTACTTC. Its protein is CASSVAPIGVRETQYF.

This clone was counted once. The V and J genes are TRBV5-1 and TRBJ2-1; 15 bases agree with TRBD2. V gave up 0 bases and J gave up 7 bases; unmatched junction bases: 2. Germline CDR1 reads SGHRS; CDR2 reads YFSETQ. There are 16 residues in the CDR3. The CDR3 region is CASSLGTSGRANEQFF. DNA for the CDR3: TGCGCCAGCAGCTTGGGGACTAGCGGGAGGGCTAATGAGCAGTTCTTC.

On this clone itself: A read error may account for a junction end that differs from germline. This rearrangement joins TRBV7-7 to TRBJ2-1; D possibly corresponds to TRBD2 (5 bases). The length of the CDR3 is 15 residues. Germline loops: CDR1 SSHAT, CDR2 FNYEAQ (reference sequence). The CDR3 coding sequence is TGTGCTAGCAGCTTATCCCAGGAGGCGTACGATGAGCAGTTCTTC. Protein sequence: CASSLSQEAYDEQFF.

The chain is built from TRBV2 and TRBJ2-3, with D maybe TRBD1 (7 bases). CDR3 length equals 15 residues. Germline V lookup: CDR1 SNHLY, CDR2 FYNNEI. Trimming shortened V by 3 bases and J by 3 bases, and 13 bases separated the two germline ends. This CDR3 reads CASSESQGGTDTQYF. The CDR3 coding sequence is TGTGCCAGCAGTGAGAGTCAGGGGGGTACAGATACGCAGTATTTT.

This clone was detected a few times. The rearrangement links TRBV6-1 to TRBJ2-1, with 7 bases matching TRBD2. The CDR3 length is 15 residues. V was clipped by 8 bases and J by 9 bases; unmatched bases: 16. The germline CDR1 and CDR2 sequences are MNHNS and SASEGT. The DNA for the CDR3 is TGTGCCAGCGACGGCAGGGAGGGCCTGGGGAGTGAGCAGTTCTTC. It encodes CASDGREGLGSEQFF.